This passage covers 7 T cell receptor beta chains from one sample sequenced in a study of metastatic and nonmetastatic thyroid tumors. All patients were untreated before thyroid surgery. Using MiXCR, TCRdb re-called clones from the PCR reads. The table includes approximately 15,000 clones, around a fifth detected once. The sample comprised adjacent normal tissue. The source of these receptors is a female donor with papillary thyroid cancer or a benign thyroid nodule (not recorded which). Some clones in this sample may be carry-over from other donors' samples.

This rearrangement joins TRBV20-1 to TRBJ1-6; TRBD1 matches at 7 bases. The length of the CDR3 is 15 residues. After removal of 5 bases from V and 9 bases from J, the junction contained 13 bases not matched to a gene. Germline V CDR1 and CDR2: DFQATT, SNEGSKA (reference sequence). CDR3 sequence: CSARGGTEVISPLHF. The CDR3 DNA follows: TGCAGTGCTCGGGGAGGGACAGAGGTTATTTCACCCCTCCACTTT.

This clone was seen a handful of times. The chain is built from TRBV18 and TRBJ1-3; D gene unclear. Germline CDR1 is KGHSH and CDR2 is LQKENI. The CDR3 spans 12 residues. The V gene lost 2 bases and the J gene lost 1 base, with 0 bases spanning the gap. CDR3 coding DNA: TGTGCCAGCTCACCATCTGGAAACACCATATATTTT. Translated, it gives CASSPSGNTIYF.

Only a few counts were recorded for this clone. The chain employs TRBV19 and TRBJ2-6; 8 bases fit TRBD2. The V and J ends lost 3 bases and 2 bases, in that order; junction bases with no gene match: 0. Germline V CDR1 and CDR2: LNHDA, SQIVND (reference sequence). The CDR3 contains 15 residues. CDR3 sequence: CASSISGAGANVLTF. CDR3 bases: TGTGCCAGTAGTATTAGCGGGGCTGGGGCCAACGTCCTGACTTTC.

The chain carries TRBV11-2 and TRBJ2-7; 8 bases are shared with TRBD1. This CDR3 has 18 amino acids. Germline CDR1 is SGHAT and CDR2 is FQNNGV. J was trimmed by 0 bases and V by 7 bases; bases with no gene match: 17. The chain's CDR3 is CASTAPLGGQGTSYEQYF. CDR3 sequence (DNA): TGTGCCAGCACCGCCCCATTGGGAGGACAGGGCACCTCCTACGAGCAGTACTTC.

The genes are TRBV20-1 and TRBJ2-1; no definite D call. From germline, CDR1 is DFQATT and CDR2 SNEGSKA (reference sequence). The CDR3 covers 12 residues. With 1 base removed from V and 10 bases from J, the gap between germline ends came to 11 bases. The CDR3 here is CSARVAGSEQFF. The DNA for the CDR3 is TGCAGTGCTAGAGTGGCTGGTTCGGAGCAGTTCTTC.

This clone was detected many times. The CDR3 is CASSQDRRLFYEQYF. The CDR3 DNA sequence: TGCGCCAGCAGCCAAGATAGGAGACTGTTCTACGAGCAGTACTTC. The J gene is TRBJ2-7, the V gene TRBV4-1; no definite D call. Germline CDR1 reads MGHRA; CDR2 reads YSYEKL. Trimming removed 0 bases at V and 3 bases at J, with 12 bases between. The CDR3 totals 15 residues.

This clone was detected many times. The chain carries TRBV20-1 and TRBJ1-5; D not certain. V was trimmed by 6 bases and J by 3 bases, leaving 21 bases between them. CDR3 length equals 16 residues. Germline-derived CDR1 and CDR2 are DFQATT and SNEGSKA (reference sequence). The CDR3 reads CSARRTGKGPNQPQHF. The DNA for the CDR3 is TGCAGTGCCCGACGCACGGGTAAAGGGCCCAATCAGCCCCAGCATTTT.